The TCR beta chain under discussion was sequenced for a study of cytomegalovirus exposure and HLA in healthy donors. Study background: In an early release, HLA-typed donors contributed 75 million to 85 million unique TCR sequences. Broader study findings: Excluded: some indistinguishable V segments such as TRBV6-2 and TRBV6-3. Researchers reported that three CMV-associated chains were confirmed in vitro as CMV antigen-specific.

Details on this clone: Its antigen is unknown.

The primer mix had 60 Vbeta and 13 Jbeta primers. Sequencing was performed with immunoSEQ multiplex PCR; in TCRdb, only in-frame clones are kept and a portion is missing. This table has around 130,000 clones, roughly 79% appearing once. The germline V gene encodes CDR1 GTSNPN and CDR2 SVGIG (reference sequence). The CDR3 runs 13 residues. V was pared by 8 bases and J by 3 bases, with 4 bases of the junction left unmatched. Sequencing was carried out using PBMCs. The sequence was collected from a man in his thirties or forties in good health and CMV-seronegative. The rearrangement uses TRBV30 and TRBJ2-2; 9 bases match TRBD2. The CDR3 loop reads CAGSGGYTGELFF. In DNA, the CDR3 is TGTGCCGGTAGCGGGGGTTACACCGGGGAGCTGTTTTTT. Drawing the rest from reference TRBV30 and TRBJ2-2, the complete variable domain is SQTIHQWPATLVQPVGSPLSLECTVEGTSNPNLYWYRQAAGRGLQLLFYSVGIGQISSEVPQNLSASRPQDRQFILSSKKLLLSDSGFYLCAGSGGYTGELFFGEGSRLTVL.